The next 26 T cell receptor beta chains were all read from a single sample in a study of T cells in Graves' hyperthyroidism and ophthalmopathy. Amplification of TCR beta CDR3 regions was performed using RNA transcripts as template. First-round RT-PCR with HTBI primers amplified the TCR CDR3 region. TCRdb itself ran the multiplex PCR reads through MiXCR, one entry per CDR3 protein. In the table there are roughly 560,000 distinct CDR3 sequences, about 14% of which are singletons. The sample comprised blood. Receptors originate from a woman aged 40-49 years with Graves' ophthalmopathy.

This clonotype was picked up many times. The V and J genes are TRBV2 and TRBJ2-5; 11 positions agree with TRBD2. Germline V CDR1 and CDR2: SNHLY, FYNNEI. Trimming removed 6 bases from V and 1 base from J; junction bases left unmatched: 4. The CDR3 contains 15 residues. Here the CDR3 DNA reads TGTGCCAGCAGAAGAGGGACTAGCGGCCAAGAGACCCAGTACTTC. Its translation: CASRRGTSGQETQYF.

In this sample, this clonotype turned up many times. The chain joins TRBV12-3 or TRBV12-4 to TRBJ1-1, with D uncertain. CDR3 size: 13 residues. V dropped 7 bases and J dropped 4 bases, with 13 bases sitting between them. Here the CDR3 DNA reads TGTGCCAGCACCGCCGGCAGTACCACTGAAGCTTTCTTT. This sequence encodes CASTAGSTTEAFF.

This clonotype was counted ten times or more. The DNA of the CDR3 is TGTGCCAGCAGTTGGAACACCGGGGAGCTGTTTTTT. It translates to CASSWNTGELFF. The chain is built from TRBV12-3 or TRBV12-4 and TRBJ2-2; D uncertain. CDR3 length: 12 residues. V lost 4 bases, J lost 1 base, and 1 base lay in between.

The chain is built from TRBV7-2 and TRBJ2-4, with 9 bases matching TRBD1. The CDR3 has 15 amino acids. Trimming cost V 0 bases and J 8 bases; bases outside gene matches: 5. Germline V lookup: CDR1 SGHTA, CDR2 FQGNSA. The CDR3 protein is CASSLARTGADIQYF. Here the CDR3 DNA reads TGTGCCAGCAGCTTAGCACGGACAGGGGCGGACATTCAGTACTTC.

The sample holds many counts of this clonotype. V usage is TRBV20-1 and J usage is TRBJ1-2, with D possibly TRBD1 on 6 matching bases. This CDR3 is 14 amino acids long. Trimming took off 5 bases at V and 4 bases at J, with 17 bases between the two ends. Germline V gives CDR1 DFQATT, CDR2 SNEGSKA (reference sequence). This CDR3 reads CSAPPEQGRYGYTF. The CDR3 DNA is TGCAGTGCTCCCCCCGAACAGGGACGCTATGGCTACACCTTC.

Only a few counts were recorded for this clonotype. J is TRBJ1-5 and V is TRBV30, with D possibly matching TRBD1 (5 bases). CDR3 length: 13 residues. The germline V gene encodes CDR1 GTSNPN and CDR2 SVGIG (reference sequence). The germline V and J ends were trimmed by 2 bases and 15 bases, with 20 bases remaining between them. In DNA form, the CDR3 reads TGTGCCTGGAGTACCAGCGGCCCGGGACCGGCGCATTTT. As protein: CAWSTSGPGPAHF. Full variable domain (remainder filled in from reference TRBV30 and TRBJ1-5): SQTIHQWPATLVQPVGSPLSLECTVEGTSNPNLYWYRQAAGRGLQLLFYSVGIGQISSEVPQNLSASRPQDRQFILSSKKLLLSDSGFYLCAWSTSGPGPAHFGDGTRLSIL.

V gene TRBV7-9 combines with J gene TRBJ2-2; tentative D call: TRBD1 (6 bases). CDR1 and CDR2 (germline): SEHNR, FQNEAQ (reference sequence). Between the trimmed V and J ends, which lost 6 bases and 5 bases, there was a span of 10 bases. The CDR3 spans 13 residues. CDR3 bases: TGTGCCAGCAGAAACAGGGAAACCGGGGAGCTGTTTTTT. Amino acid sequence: CASRNRETGELFF.

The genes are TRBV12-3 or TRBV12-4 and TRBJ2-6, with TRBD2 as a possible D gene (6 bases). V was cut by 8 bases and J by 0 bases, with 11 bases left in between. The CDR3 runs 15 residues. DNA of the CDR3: TGTGCCAGCGGGACTTCTAACTCTGGGGCCAACGTCCTGACTTTC. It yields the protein CASGTSNSGANVLTF.

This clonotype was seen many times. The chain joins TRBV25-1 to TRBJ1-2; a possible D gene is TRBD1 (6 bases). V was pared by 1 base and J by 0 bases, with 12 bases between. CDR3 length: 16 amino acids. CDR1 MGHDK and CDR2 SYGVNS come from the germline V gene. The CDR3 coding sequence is TGTGCCAGCAGTGAATTCGGGGGGCCGGCTAACTATGGCTACACCTTC. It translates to CASSEFGGPANYGYTF.

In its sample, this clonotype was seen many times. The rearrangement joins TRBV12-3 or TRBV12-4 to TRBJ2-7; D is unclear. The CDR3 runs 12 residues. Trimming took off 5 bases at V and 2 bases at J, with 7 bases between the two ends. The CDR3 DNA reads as TGTGCCAGCAGTCTTAAGACCTACGAGCAGTACTTC. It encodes CASSLKTYEQYF.

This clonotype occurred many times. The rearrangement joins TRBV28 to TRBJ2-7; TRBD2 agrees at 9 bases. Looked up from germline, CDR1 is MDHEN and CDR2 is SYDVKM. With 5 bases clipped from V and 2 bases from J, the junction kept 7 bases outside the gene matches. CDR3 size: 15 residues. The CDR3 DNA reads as TGTGCCAGCAGTCCCGGACTAGCGAAAGCCTACGAGCAGTACTTC. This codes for CASSPGLAKAYEQYF.

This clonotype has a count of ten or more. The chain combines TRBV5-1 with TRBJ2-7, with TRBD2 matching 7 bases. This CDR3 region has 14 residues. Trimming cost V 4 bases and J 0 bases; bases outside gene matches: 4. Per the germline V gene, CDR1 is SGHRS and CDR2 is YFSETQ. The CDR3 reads CASSQAGPSYEQYF. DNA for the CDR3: TGCGCCAGCAGCCAAGCGGGGCCCTCCTACGAGCAGTACTTC.

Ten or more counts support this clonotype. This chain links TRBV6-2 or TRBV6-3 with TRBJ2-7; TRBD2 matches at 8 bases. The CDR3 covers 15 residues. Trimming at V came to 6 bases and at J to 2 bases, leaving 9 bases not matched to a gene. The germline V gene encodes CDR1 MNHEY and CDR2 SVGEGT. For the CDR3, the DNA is TGTGCCAGCAGCGACTTTAGCGGGATCGCCTACGAGCAGTACTTC. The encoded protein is CASSDFSGIAYEQYF.

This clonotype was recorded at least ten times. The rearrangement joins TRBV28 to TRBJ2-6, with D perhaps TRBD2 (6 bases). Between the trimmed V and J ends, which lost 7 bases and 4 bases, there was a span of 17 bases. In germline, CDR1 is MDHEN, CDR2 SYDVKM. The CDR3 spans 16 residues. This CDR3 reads CASTRRAVYGANVLTF. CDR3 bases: TGTGCCAGCACCAGGAGGGCCGTTTACGGGGCCAACGTCCTGACTTTC.

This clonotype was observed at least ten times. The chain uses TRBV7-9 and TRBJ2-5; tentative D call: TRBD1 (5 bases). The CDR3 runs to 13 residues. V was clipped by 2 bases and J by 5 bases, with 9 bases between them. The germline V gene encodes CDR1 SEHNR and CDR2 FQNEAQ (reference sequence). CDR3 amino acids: CASSLPGYETQYF. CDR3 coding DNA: TGTGCCAGCAGCTTACCAGGGTACGAGACCCAGTACTTC.

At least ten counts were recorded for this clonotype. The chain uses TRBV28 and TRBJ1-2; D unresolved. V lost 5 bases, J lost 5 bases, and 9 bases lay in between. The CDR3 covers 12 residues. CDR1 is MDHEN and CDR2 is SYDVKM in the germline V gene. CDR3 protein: CASSPGGYGYTF. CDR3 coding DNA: TGTGCCAGCAGTCCCGGTGGTTATGGCTACACCTTC.

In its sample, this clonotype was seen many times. DNA of the CDR3: TGTGCCAGCTCCCCATGGCGGCAGGATGCTGAAGCTTTCTTT. This codes for CASSPWRQDAEAFF. V gene TRBV12-3 or TRBV12-4 combines with J gene TRBJ1-1; no reliable D call. Trimming pared 8 bases from V and 6 bases from J, leaving 19 bases between. This CDR3 region has 14 residues.

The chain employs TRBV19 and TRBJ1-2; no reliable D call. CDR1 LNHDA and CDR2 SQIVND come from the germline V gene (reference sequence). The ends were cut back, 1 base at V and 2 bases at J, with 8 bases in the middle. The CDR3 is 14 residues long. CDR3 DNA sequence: TGTGCCAGTAGTATAGCGAGCAGCAACTATGGCTACACCTTC. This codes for CASSIASSNYGYTF.

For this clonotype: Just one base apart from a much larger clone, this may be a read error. This CDR3 is CASSFDDGSNQPQHF. CDR3 in DNA: TGTGCCAGCAGTTTCGACGACGGTAGCAATCAGCCCCAGCATTTT. The chain links TRBV12-3 or TRBV12-4 to TRBJ1-5; D remains unclear. CDR3 length equals 15 residues. The V end was cut by 3 bases, the J end by 0 bases, with 9 bases between.

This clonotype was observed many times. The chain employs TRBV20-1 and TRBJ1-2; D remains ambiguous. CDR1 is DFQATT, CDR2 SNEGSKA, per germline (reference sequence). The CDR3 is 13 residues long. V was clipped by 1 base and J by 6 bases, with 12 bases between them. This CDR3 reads CSARGTPGDGYTF. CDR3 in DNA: TGCAGTGCTAGAGGTACCCCCGGGGATGGCTACACCTTC.

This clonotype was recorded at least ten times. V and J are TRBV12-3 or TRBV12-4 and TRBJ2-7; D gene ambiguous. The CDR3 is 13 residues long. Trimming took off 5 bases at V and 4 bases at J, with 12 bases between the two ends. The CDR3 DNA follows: TGTGCCAGCAGTCCAGGAGTGGGTTACGAGCAGTACTTC. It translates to CASSPGVGYEQYF.

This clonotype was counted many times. For the CDR3, the DNA is TGTGCCAGCAATGACTTGCCGACAGGGTACTATGGCTACACCTTC. This sequence encodes CASNDLPTGYYGYTF. The V and J genes are TRBV6-2 or TRBV6-3 and TRBJ1-2; TRBD1 aligns across 7 bases. Germline CDR1 and CDR2: MNHEY and SVGEGT. J lost 3 bases, V lost 7 bases, and 11 bases had no gene match. The CDR3 contains 15 residues.

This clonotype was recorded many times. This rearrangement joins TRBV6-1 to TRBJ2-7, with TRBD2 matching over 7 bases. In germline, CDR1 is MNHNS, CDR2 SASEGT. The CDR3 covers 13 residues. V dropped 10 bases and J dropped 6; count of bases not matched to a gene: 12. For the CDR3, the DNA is TGTGCCACCACCCCGGGAGGCGGCGGCGAGCAGTACTTC. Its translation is CATTPGGGGEQYF.

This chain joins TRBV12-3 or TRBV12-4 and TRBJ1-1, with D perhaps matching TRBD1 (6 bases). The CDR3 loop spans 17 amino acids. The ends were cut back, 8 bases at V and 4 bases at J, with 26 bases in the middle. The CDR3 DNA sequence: TGTGCCAGCGGTCTCGTGGGGGGCAGGCGGGCGGGCACTGAAGCTTTCTTT. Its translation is CASGLVGGRRAGTEAFF.

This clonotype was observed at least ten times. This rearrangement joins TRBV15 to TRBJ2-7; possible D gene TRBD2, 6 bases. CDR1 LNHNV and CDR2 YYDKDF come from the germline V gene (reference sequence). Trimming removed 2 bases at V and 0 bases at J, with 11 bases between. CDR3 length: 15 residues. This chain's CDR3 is CATSRPRDFSYEQYF. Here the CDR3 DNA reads TGTGCCACCAGCAGACCCCGGGACTTCTCCTACGAGCAGTACTTC. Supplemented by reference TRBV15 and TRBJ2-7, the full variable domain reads DAMVIQNPRYQVTQFGKPVTLSCSQTLNHNVMYWYQQKSSQAPKLLFHYYDKDFNNEADTPDNFQSRRPNTSFCFLDIRSPGLGDTAMYLCATSRPRDFSYEQYFGPGTRLTVT.

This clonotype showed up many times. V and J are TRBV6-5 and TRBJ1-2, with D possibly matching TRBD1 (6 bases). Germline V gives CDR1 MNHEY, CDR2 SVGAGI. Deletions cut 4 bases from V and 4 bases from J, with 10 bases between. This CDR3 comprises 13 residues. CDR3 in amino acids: CASSSGQIYGYTF. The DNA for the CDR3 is TGTGCCAGCAGTTCGGGACAAATCTATGGCTACACCTTC.